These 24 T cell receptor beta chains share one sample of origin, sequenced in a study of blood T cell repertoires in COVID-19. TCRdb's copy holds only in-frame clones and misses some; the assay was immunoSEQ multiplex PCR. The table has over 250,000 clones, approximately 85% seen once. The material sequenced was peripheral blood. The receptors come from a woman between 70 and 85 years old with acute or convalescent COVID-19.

The CDR3 spells CASSEIVSSYNSPLHF. CDR3 DNA sequence: TGTGCCAGCAGTGAGATTGTGAGCTCCTATAATTCACCCCTCCACTTT. The rearrangement joins TRBV2 to TRBJ1-6; D ambiguous. Trimming took 3 bases from V and 0 from J, leaving 9 bases between them. Germline V gives CDR1 SNHLY, CDR2 FYNNEI. CDR3 length: 16 amino acids.

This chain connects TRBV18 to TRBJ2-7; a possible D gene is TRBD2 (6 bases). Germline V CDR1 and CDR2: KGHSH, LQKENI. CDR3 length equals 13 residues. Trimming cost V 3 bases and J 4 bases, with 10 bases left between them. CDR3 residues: CASSPGLQYEQYF. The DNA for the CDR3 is TGTGCCAGCTCACCGGGACTGCAATACGAGCAGTACTTC.

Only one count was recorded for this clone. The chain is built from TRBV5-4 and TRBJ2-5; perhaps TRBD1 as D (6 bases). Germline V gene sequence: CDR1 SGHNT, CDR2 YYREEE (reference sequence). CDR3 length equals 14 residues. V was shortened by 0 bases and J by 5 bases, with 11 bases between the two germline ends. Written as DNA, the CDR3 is TGTGCCAGCAGCTTGGTGGGGGCAGGGGAGACCCAGTACTTC. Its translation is CASSLVGAGETQYF.

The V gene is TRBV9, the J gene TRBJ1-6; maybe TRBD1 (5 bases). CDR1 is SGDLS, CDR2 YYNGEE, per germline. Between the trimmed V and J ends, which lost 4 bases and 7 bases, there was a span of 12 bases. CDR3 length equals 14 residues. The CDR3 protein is CASSLTGENSPLHF. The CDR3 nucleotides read TGTGCCAGCAGCCTTACGGGGGAGAATTCACCCCTCCACTTT.

The CDR3 loop is CASSSPLAALTF. Here the CDR3 DNA reads TGTGCCAGCAGCTCCCCCCTAGCGGCACTGACTTTC. The chain employs TRBV7-8 and TRBJ2-6, with 7 positions matching TRBD2. The CDR3 has 12 amino acids. The V and J ends lost 4 bases and 16 bases, in that order; junction bases with no gene match: 7. Looked up from germline, CDR1 is SGHVS and CDR2 is FQNEAQ.

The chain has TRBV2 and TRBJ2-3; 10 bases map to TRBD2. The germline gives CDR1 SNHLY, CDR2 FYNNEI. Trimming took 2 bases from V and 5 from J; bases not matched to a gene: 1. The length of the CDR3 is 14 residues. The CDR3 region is CASSELAGVDTQYF. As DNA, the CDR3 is TGTGCCAGCAGTGAACTAGCGGGGGTAGATACGCAGTATTTT.

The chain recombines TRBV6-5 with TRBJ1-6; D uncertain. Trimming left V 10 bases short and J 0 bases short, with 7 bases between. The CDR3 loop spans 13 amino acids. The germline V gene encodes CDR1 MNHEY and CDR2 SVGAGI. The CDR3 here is CATGSSYNSPLHF. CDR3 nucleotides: TGTGCCACGGGGAGCTCCTATAATTCACCCCTCCACTTT.

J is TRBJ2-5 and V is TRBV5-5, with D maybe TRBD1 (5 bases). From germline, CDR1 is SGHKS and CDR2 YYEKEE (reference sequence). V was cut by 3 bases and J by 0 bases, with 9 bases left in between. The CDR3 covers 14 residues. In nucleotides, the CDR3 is TGTGCCAGCAGCTCATACAGGTACCAAGAGACCCAGTACTTC. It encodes CASSSYRYQETQYF.

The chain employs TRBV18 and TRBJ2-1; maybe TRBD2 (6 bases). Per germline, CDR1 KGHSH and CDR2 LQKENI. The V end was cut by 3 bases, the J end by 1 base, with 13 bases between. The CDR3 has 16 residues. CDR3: CASSPPGGESYNEQFF. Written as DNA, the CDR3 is TGTGCCAGCTCACCCCCCGGCGGGGAGTCCTACAATGAGCAGTTCTTC.

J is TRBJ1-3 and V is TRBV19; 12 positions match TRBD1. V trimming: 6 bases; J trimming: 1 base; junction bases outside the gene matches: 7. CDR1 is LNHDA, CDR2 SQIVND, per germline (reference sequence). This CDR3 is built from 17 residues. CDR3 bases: TGTGCCAGTAGCGGGACAGGGGGCGACTTATCTGGAAACACCATATATTTT. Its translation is CASSGTGGDLSGNTIYF. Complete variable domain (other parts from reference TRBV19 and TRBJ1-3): DGGITQSPKYLFRKEGQNVTLSCEQNLNHDAMYWYRQDPGQGLRLIYYSQIVNDFQKGDIAEGYSVSREKKESFPLTVTSAQKNPTAFYLCASSGTGGDLSGNTIYFGEGSWLTVV.

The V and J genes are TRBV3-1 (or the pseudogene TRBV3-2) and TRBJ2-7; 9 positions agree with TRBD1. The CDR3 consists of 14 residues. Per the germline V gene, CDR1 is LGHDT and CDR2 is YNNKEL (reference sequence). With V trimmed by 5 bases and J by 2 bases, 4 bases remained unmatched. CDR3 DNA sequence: TGTGCCAGCAGCAGAGGACAGGGGACCTACGAGCAGTACTTC. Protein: CASSRGQGTYEQYF.

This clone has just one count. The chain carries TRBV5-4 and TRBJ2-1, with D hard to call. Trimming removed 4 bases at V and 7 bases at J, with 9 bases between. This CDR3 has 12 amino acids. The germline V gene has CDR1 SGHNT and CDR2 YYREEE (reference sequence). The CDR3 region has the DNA TGTGCCAGCAGCCCTCGTCGGAATGAGCAGTTCTTC. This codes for CASSPRRNEQFF. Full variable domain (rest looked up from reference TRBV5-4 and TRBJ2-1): ETGVTQSPTHLIKTRGQQVTLRCSSQSGHNTVSWYQQALGQGPQFIFQYYREEENGRGNFPPRFSGLQFPNYSSELNVNALELDDSALYLCASSPRRNEQFFGPGTRLTVL.

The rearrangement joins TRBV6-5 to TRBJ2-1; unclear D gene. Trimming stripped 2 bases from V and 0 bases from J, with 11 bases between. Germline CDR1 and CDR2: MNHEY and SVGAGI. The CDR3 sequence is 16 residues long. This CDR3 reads CASSYDRLDSYNEQFF. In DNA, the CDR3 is TGTGCCAGCAGTTACGATAGGCTAGACTCCTACAATGAGCAGTTCTTC.

The CDR3 bases are TGTGCCAGCAGCCAGCAGGAAAGCGGCTATGGCTACACCTTC. This sequence encodes CASSQQESGYGYTF. The chain carries TRBV3-1 (or the pseudogene TRBV3-2) and TRBJ1-2; D ambiguous. Trimming shortened V by 3 bases and J by 4 bases, and 12 bases separated the two germline ends. The CDR3 has 14 amino acids. The germline V gene encodes CDR1 LGHDT and CDR2 YNNKEL (reference sequence).

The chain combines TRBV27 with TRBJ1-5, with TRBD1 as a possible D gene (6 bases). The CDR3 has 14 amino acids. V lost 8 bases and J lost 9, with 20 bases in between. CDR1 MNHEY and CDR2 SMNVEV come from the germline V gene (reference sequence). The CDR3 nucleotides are TGTGCCAGCGCCCCGGCGGGGGGCGAGCGGCCCCAGCATTTT. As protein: CASAPAGGERPQHF.

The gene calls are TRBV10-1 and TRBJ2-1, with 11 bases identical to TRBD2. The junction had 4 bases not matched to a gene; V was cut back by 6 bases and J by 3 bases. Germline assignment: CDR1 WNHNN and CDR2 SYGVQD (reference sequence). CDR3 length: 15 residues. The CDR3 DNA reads TGCGCCAGCAGCAGTACTAGCGGGGGCTACAATGAGCAGTTCTTC. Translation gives CASSSTSGGYNEQFF.

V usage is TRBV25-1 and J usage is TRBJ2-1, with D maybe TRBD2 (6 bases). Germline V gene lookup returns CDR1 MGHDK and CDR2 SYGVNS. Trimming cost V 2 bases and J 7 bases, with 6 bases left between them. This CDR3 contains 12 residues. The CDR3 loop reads CASSERGNEQFF. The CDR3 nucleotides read TGTGCCAGCAGTGAACGGGGGAATGAGCAGTTCTTC.

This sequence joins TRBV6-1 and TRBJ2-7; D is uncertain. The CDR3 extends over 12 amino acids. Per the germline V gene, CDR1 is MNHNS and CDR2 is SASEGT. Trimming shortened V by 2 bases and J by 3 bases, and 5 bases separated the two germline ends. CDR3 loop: CASSEPGYEQYF. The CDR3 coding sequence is TGTGCCAGCAGTGAACCCGGCTACGAGCAGTACTTC.

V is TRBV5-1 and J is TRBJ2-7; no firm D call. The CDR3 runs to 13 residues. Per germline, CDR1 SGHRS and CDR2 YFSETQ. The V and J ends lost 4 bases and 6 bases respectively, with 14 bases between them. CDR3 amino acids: CASSLDSSGEQYF. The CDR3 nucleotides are TGCGCCAGCAGCCTCGACTCCTCGGGCGAGCAGTACTTC.

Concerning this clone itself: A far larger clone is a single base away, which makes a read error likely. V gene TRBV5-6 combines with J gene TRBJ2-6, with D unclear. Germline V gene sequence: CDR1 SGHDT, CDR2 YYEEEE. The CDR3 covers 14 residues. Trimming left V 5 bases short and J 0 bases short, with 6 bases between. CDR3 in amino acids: CASRPSSGANVLTF. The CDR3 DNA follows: TGTGCCAGCAGGCCTAGCTCTGGGGCCAACGTCCTGACTTTC.

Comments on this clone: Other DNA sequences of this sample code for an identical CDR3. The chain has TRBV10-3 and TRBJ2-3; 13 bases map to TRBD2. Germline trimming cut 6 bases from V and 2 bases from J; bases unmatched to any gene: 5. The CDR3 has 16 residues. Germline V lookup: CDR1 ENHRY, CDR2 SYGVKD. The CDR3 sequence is CAIRVGTSGVTDTQYF. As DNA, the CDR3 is TGTGCCATCAGAGTCGGGACTAGCGGGGTCACAGATACGCAGTATTTT.

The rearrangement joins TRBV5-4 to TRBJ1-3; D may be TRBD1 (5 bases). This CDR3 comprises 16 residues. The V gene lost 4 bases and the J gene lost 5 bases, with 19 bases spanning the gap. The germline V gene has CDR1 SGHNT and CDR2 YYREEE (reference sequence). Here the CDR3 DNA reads TGTGCCAGCAGCATATCAGGGAGGGGAAATCGAAACACCATATATTTT. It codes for CASSISGRGNRNTIYF.

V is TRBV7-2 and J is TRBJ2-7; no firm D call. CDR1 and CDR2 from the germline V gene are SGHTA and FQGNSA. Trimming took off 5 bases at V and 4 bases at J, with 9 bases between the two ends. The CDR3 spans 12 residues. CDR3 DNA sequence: TGTGCCAGCAGCCCGCGTCGGTACGAGCAGTACTTC. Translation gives CASSPRRYEQYF.

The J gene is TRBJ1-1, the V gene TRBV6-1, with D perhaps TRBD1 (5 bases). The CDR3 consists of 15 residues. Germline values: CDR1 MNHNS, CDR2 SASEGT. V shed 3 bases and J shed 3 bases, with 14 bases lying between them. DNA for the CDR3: TGTGCCAGCAGTGAGAACCAGGGTGTGTACACTGAAGCTTTCTTT. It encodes CASSENQGVYTEAFF.